This is a list of T cell receptor beta chains from one sample in a study of cytomegalovirus exposure and HLA in healthy donors. Sequencing was performed with immunoSEQ multiplex PCR; in TCRdb, only in-frame clones are kept and a portion is missing. The sample consists of about 150,000 clones, roughly nine tenths of them appearing once. Input material: PBMCs. These receptors originate from a young woman in good health and CMV-seropositive. Each CDR3 is given with its conserved first and last residue. Fields, in order: J gene, D gene, V gene, clone size, CDR3 protein, CDR3 DNA. A D gene is named only where the DNA matches it firmly. Expanded clones get a size class; other rows say once, few or many, or leave the size out.

>TRBJ2-7|.|TRBV6-5|.
CASSYSLGRYEQYF
TGTGCCAGCAGTTATTCTCTTGGGCGTTACGAGCAGTACTTC
>TRBJ2-7|.|TRBV28|.
CASSLRQRDEQYF
TGTGCCAGCAGTTTAAGACAGAGAGACGAGCAGTACTTC
>TRBJ2-7|TRBD2|TRBV11-2|.
CASSLRLAHEQYF
TGTGCCAGCAGCTTGCGACTAGCCCACGAGCAGTACTTC
>TRBJ1-2|TRBD1|TRBV7-8|.
CASSLGTANYGYTF
TGTGCCAGCAGCCTGGGGACAGCTAACTATGGCTACACCTTC
>TRBJ2-6|.|TRBV9|.
CASSPRQYSGANVLTF
TGTGCCAGCAGCCCTCGACAGTATTCTGGGGCCAACGTCCTGACTTTC
>TRBJ2-5|.|TRBV6-5|.
CASSSGLRAWETQYF
TGTGCCAGCAGTTCGGGACTCCGTGCTTGGGAGACCCAGTACTTC
>TRBJ2-7|TRBD2|TRBV5-6|.
CASSFYTASGIYEQYF
TGTGCCAGCAGCTTTTATACGGCTAGCGGAATCTACGAGCAGTACTTC
>TRBJ1-2|TRBD1|TRBV5-6|.
CASSLAGTGKNTF
TGTGCCAGCAGCTTAGCCGGGACAGGGAAGAACACCTTC
>TRBJ2-7|TRBD1|TRBV11-3|once
CASSLDPDRGYEQYF
TGTGCCAGCAGCTTAGACCCGGACAGGGGCTACGAGCAGTACTTC
>TRBJ1-2|.|TRBV28|.
CASSLGQEVGYTF
TGTGCCAGCAGTTTGGGCCAGGAGGTTGGCTACACCTTC
>TRBJ1-1|TRBD1|TRBV6-5|.
CAISRQGTNTEAFF
TGTGCCATCTCGCGACAGGGAACTAACACTGAAGCTTTCTTT
>TRBJ1-2|TRBD1|TRBV4-1|.
CASSQGDRVRDGYTF
TGCGCCAGCAGCCAAGGGGACAGGGTTCGGGATGGCTACACCTTC
>TRBJ2-5|.|TRBV18|.
CASSPPSGETQYF
TGTGCCAGCTCACCACCCAGCGGAGAGACCCAGTACTTC
>TRBJ2-2|.|TRBV29-1|.
CSVDKGTPGELFF
TGCAGCGTTGATAAAGGGACACCCGGGGAGCTGTTTTTT
>TRBJ1-4|.|TRBV7-9|.
CASSLGLRTNEKLFF
TGTGCCAGCAGCTTGGGACTTCGTACTAATGAAAAACTGTTTTTT
>TRBJ1-4|TRBD1|TRBV6-5|few
CASSDRAYEKLFF
TGTGCCAGCAGTGACAGGGCATATGAAAAACTGTTTTTT
>TRBJ1-3|TRBD1|TRBV4-2|.
CASSQDPGGQGPGNTIYF
TGTGCCAGCAGCCAAGACCCTGGGGGACAGGGGCCTGGAAACACCATATATTTT
>TRBJ2-7|TRBD1|TRBV18|few
CASSPDRGTYEQYF
TGTGCCAGCTCACCCGACAGGGGTACGTACGAGCAGTACTTC
>TRBJ1-1|.|TRBV7-9|.
CASSSTPPGSPNTEAFF
TGTGCCAGCAGCTCAACCCCCCCAGGGTCCCCGAACACTGAAGCTTTCTTT
>TRBJ1-2|.|TRBV6-1|.
CASSELGAGYGYTF
TGTGCCAGCAGTGAATTGGGGGCAGGGTATGGCTACACCTTC